In its sample, the clone carrying this TCR beta chain was seen many times. The target antigen is unknown. The CDR3 runs 16 residues. Losses at the gene ends were 5 bases for V and 9 bases for J; bases not matched to a gene: 16. Germline V CDR1 and CDR2: SGHTA, FQGNSA. Both TRBC1 and TRBC2 were covered by a beta constant-region primer of two equimolar oligonucleotides. Nested alpha and beta constant-region primers with the SP2 primer drove four PCR rounds on ligated cDNA. Each CDR3 protein is one row after TCRdb ran MiXCR on the UMI-ligation and nested PCR reads. Of around 35,000 distinct CDR3 sequences in the sample, more than 10% were seen once. This record comes from a study of naive and memory T cell subsets. Study-wide results and caveats: Findings for naive and memory subsets could not be checked against ground truth. In CD4 and CD8 cells, diversity dropped from naive through EMRA.

Input material: effector memory CD4+ T cells from blood. As to subset: effector memory, CD45RA- CD27-. This sequence joins TRBV7-2 and TRBJ2-1; 7 bases map to TRBD2. The TCR originated in a human donor in good health. The DNA for the CDR3 is TGTGCCAGCAGCCGAACCCTCGGACTAGTGGTTATTGAGCAGTTCTTC. It is translated as CASSRTLGLVVIEQFF.